The clone carrying this T cell receptor beta chain was observed a handful of times. Its antigen is unknown. This entry comes from a study of blood T cells in healthy people across ages. The V end was cut by 4 bases, the J end by 4 bases, with 14 bases between. In germline, CDR1 is SGDLS, CDR2 YYNGEE. The CDR3 sequence is 14 residues long. A J-beta primer mix and a sample-barcoded 5' primer were used in a second PCR of about 7 to 11 cycles. TCRdb passed the 5' RACE reads through MiXCR, listing each CDR3 protein once. The sample has roughly 800,000 distinct CDR3 sequences; 55% to 70% are singletons. General study results and limits: Diversity was higher, and naive CD4+ cells more numerous, in long-lived donors than in aged donors.

Healthy individuals of Caucasian origin from Russia, aged roughly 6 to 95, served as donors. RNA extraction gave at least 6 micrograms of total RNA per sample. The chain couples TRBV9 to TRBJ1-2; D may be TRBD1 (6 bases). This TCR came from a man aged 30 to 45 in good health. The sequenced sample was blood. The CDR3 region is CASSTLGQFYGYTF. Written as DNA, the CDR3 is TGTGCCAGCAGCACTCTTGGACAGTTCTATGGCTACACCTTC.